One sample yielded the 14 T cell receptor beta chains listed below, sequenced in a study of cytomegalovirus exposure and HLA in healthy donors. The primer mix had 60 Vbeta and 13 Jbeta primers. Clones were sequenced by immunoSEQ multiplex PCR, and TCRdb holds only the in-frame ones, with some missing. The sample has about 94,000 clones; 81% are singletons. The material sequenced was PBMCs. These receptors originate from a human donor in good health.

This rearrangement joins TRBV4-3 to TRBJ1-2; tentatively, D is TRBD1 (6 bases). Germline CDR1 reads LGHNA; CDR2 reads YSLEER. The CDR3 covers 15 residues. V dropped 2 bases and J dropped 3 bases, with 13 bases sitting between them. The CDR3 spells CASSQQTGYDYGYTF. The DNA of the CDR3 is TGCGCCAGCAGCCAACAAACAGGGTACGACTATGGCTACACCTTC.

The genes are TRBV2 and TRBJ2-1; 10 bases line up with TRBD2. The CDR3 runs 15 residues. Germline CDR1 is SNHLY and CDR2 is FYNNEI. V lost 5 bases, J lost 5 bases, and 6 bases stayed unmatched. In DNA form, the CDR3 reads TGTGCCAGCAGTTTCGTAGCGGGAGGCCACAATGAGCAGTTCTTC. It yields the protein CASSFVAGGHNEQFF.

The chain couples TRBV4-2 to TRBJ2-5, with 9 positions matching TRBD1. Losses at the gene ends were 1 base for V and 2 bases for J; bases not matched to a gene: 8. This CDR3 is built from 17 residues. Germline V gene data show CDR1 as LGHNA and CDR2 as YNFKEQ. The CDR3 DNA follows: TGTGCCAGCAGCCAAGCCTTCCGGACAGGGGTGCAAGAGACCCAGTACTTC. It is translated as CASSQAFRTGVQETQYF.

This clone has only one observation. This chain uses TRBV6-5 with TRBJ1-1; the D is unclear. V shed 10 bases and J shed 4 bases, with 22 bases lying between them. The CDR3 runs 15 residues. From germline, CDR1 is MNHEY and CDR2 SVGAGI. CDR3 sequence reads: CAIAPYTGLITEAFF. CDR3 in DNA: TGTGCCATCGCCCCTTATACGGGTTTGATCACTGAAGCTTTCTTT.

In nucleotides, the CDR3 is TGTGCCAGCAGCCTCCTGGGGCACGACTTAGCCAAAAACATTCAGTACTTC. It yields the protein CASSLLGHDLAKNIQYF. J is TRBJ2-4 and V is TRBV28; maybe TRBD1 (5 bases). The CDR3 loop spans 17 amino acids. Germline lookup yields CDR1 MDHEN and CDR2 SYDVKM. With 6 bases removed from V and 0 bases from J, the gap between germline ends came to 18 bases.

In this sample, this clone turned up a few times. This chain uses TRBV5-1 with TRBJ1-4; 9 bases match TRBD1. Germline CDR1 is SGHRS and CDR2 is YFSETQ. Unmatched junction bases numbered 5, after V lost 0 bases and J lost 8 bases. This CDR3 is 15 amino acids long. CDR3 residues: CASSLVGQGYEKLFF. In DNA form, the CDR3 reads TGCGCCAGCAGCTTGGTGGGACAGGGATACGAAAAACTGTTTTTT. Full variable domain (outside the CDR3, taken from reference TRBV5-1 and TRBJ1-4): KAGVTQTPRYLIKTRGQQVTLSCSPISGHRSVSWYQQTPGQGLQFLFEYFSETQRNKGNFPGRFSGRQFSNSRSEMNVSTLELGDSALYLCASSLVGQGYEKLFFGSGTQLSVL.

This chain links TRBV5-1 with TRBJ2-5, with D maybe TRBD1 (6 bases). The V end was cut by 1 base, the J end by 4 bases, with 14 bases between. CDR1 and CDR2 from the germline V gene are SGHRS and YFSETQ. This CDR3 is 15 amino acids long. The CDR3 DNA follows: TGCGCCAGCAGCTTGCTGGGGGCGAGAGGAGAGACCCAGTACTTC. It is translated as CASSLLGARGETQYF. The variable domain in full, with the rest retrieved from reference TRBV5-1 and TRBJ2-5, is KAGVTQTPRYLIKTRGQQVTLSCSPISGHRSVSWYQQTPGQGLQFLFEYFSETQRNKGNFPGRFSGRQFSNSRSEMNVSTLELGDSALYLCASSLLGARGETQYFGPGTRLLVL.

The DNA of the CDR3 is TGTGCCAGCGGGGGCCCCCAAGAGACCCAGTACTTC. Translation: CASGGPQETQYF. The chain uses TRBV2 and TRBJ2-5; a possible D gene is TRBD1 (6 bases). This CDR3 has 12 residues. Per germline, CDR1 SNHLY and CDR2 FYNNEI. Trimming shortened V by 8 bases and J by 1 base, and 8 bases separated the two germline ends.

The chain has TRBV19 and TRBJ2-1, with unresolved D. Trimming left V 3 bases short and J 6 bases short, with 6 bases between. Germline assignment: CDR1 LNHDA and CDR2 SQIVND (reference sequence). CDR3 size: 12 residues. CDR3 bases: TGTGCCAGTAGTATTGGCTTCAATGAGCAGTTCTTC. Amino acid sequence: CASSIGFNEQFF.

This clone appeared once. The genes are TRBV6-5 and TRBJ2-2, with 7 bases lining up with TRBD2. V lost 4 bases and J lost 4; bases outside the gene matches: 6. This CDR3 region has 15 residues. The germline V gene has CDR1 MNHEY and CDR2 SVGAGI. In DNA form, the CDR3 reads TGTGCCAGCAGTTTCAGGGAGGGTTCCACCGGGGAGCTGTTTTTT. It encodes CASSFREGSTGELFF.

This chain links TRBV18 with TRBJ1-5, with D unclear. V gave up 4 bases and J gave up 2 bases, with 21 bases separating them. The V gene's germline CDR1 is KGHSH and CDR2 LQKENI. The CDR3 is made up of 18 amino acids. The CDR3 coding sequence is TGTGCCAGCTCACAGCTCAGCGCGGGTACATTACGCAATCAGCCCCAGCATTTT. This gives the protein CASSQLSAGTLRNQPQHF.

The chain employs TRBV7-2 and TRBJ1-5; TRBD1 matches 8 bases. Germline-derived CDR1 and CDR2 are SGHTA and FQGNSA. The length of the CDR3 is 17 residues. V lost 3 bases and J lost 5; bases outside the gene matches: 12. DNA of the CDR3: TGTGCCAGCAGCTTGGCCCGGGACAGGTCGGTAGATCAGCCCCAGCATTTT. The encoded protein is CASSLARDRSVDQPQHF.

The rearrangement uses TRBV19 and TRBJ2-2, with 7 bases that match TRBD1. The length of the CDR3 is 18 residues. Trimming at V came to 4 bases and at J to 6 bases, leaving 17 bases not matched to a gene. Looked up from germline, CDR1 is LNHDA and CDR2 is SQIVND (reference sequence). DNA of the CDR3: TGTGCCAGTAGTACCACGCGACAGGGCCAATTTTTGGCCGGGGAGCTGTTTTTT. Protein sequence: CASSTTRQGQFLAGELFF.

This chain connects TRBV9 to TRBJ2-1; TRBD2 matches at 8 bases. The germline V gene encodes CDR1 SGDLS and CDR2 YYNGEE. The CDR3 is made up of 15 amino acids. Trimming removed 5 bases from V and 0 bases from J; junction bases left unmatched: 4. For the CDR3, the DNA is TGTGCCAGCAGGTCGGGGACTAGCTCCTACAATGAGCAGTTCTTC. It specifies CASRSGTSSYNEQFF. Using reference TRBV9 and TRBJ2-1 for the parts outside the CDR3, the full variable domain is DSGVTQTPKHLITATGQRVTLRCSPRSGDLSVYWYQQSLDQGLQFLIQYYNGEERAKGNILERFSAQQFPDLHSELNLSSLELGDSALYFCASRSGTSSYNEQFFGPGTRLTVL.